One sample yielded the 15 T cell receptor beta chains listed below, sequenced in a study of early T cells in non-severe SARS-CoV-2 infection. TCRdb redid the calling of the 5' RACE reads with MiXCR, one entry per CDR3 protein. Of some 97,000 distinct CDR3 sequences in the sample, roughly 11% were seen once. The sample here was whole blood, taken at baseline. These TCRs come from an adult who was a healthcare worker with PCR-confirmed SARS-CoV-2 infection or an uninfected control (not recorded which).

The chain employs TRBV10-3 and TRBJ2-1, with D perhaps matching TRBD1 (5 bases). The CDR3 is made up of 12 amino acids. CDR1 is ENHRY and CDR2 is SYGVKD in the germline V gene. Trimming left V 6 bases short and J 9 bases short, with 12 bases between. CDR3 amino acids: CAISAPGFEQFF. DNA for the CDR3: TGTGCCATCAGCGCCCCAGGGTTTGAGCAGTTCTTC.

This clonotype was observed a handful of times. This sequence joins TRBV3-1 and TRBJ2-2, with D unclear. Germline V gives CDR1 LGHDT, CDR2 YNNKEL (reference sequence). There are 13 residues in the CDR3. V lost 4 bases and J 5 bases, leaving 8 bases between the germline ends. CDR3 sequence (DNA): TGTGCCAGCAGCCGCCGGGCTACCGGGGAGCTGTTTTTT. It translates to CASSRRATGELFF.

This clonotype was seen a handful of times. The chain couples TRBV6-2 or TRBV6-3 to TRBJ2-3, with TRBD1 matching 8 bases. CDR1 and CDR2 from the germline V gene are MNHEY and SVGEGT. This CDR3 is built from 15 residues. V was pared by 6 bases and J by 3 bases, with 8 bases of the junction left unmatched. CDR3 amino acids: CASSYGQGRTDTQYF. The CDR3 region has the DNA TGTGCCAGCAGCTACGGACAGGGAAGAACAGATACGCAGTATTTT.

This clonotype was detected a few times. The chain carries TRBV27 and TRBJ2-1, with D maybe TRBD2 (6 bases). The CDR3 covers 14 residues. V shed 10 bases and J shed 7 bases, with 20 bases lying between them. Germline assignment: CDR1 MNHEY and CDR2 SMNVEV (reference sequence). The DNA for the CDR3 is TGTGCCACGGGGTATGGAGGGGTAATTAATGAGCAGTTCTTC. Encoded protein: CATGYGGVINEQFF.

V is TRBV5-5 and J is TRBJ2-2, with D perhaps matching TRBD2 (5 bases). The CDR3 spans 16 residues. Germline lookup yields CDR1 SGHKS and CDR2 YYEKEE (reference sequence). Trimming left V 2 bases short and J 2 bases short, with 13 bases between. The CDR3 region is CASSLGLITNTGELFF. In nucleotides, the CDR3 is TGTGCCAGCAGCTTAGGACTCATAACCAACACCGGGGAGCTGTTTTTT.

This clonotype was detected ten times or more. The gene calls are TRBV2 and TRBJ1-1; possible D gene TRBD1, 6 bases. Trimming cost V 5 bases and J 6 bases, with 13 bases left between them. Germline lookup yields CDR1 SNHLY and CDR2 FYNNEI. The CDR3 has 13 residues. This CDR3 is CASSQTGQSEAFF. In DNA, the CDR3 is TGTGCCAGCAGTCAAACCGGACAGTCTGAAGCTTTCTTT.

This clonotype occurred many times. The CDR3 DNA follows: TGCGCCAGCAGCTTGCGGGTTGGTGATACGCAGTATTTT. It specifies CASSLRVGDTQYF. The V and J genes are TRBV5-1 and TRBJ2-3; D is ambiguous. V was cut by 1 base and J by 6 bases, with 9 bases left in between. CDR3 length: 13 residues. The germline V gene has CDR1 SGHRS and CDR2 YFSETQ.

This clonotype turned up a few times. This chain links TRBV20-1 with TRBJ2-1, with D perhaps matching TRBD1 (5 bases). V was pared by 0 bases and J by 3 bases, with 9 bases between. The CDR3 totals 14 residues. CDR1 is DFQATT and CDR2 is SNEGSKA in the germline V gene (reference sequence). Here the CDR3 reads CSARDLTGYNEQFF. CDR3 nucleotides: TGCAGTGCTAGAGATCTAACAGGCTACAATGAGCAGTTCTTC.

V usage is TRBV5-4 and J usage is TRBJ2-3; D gene uncertain. Germline CDR1 is SGHNT and CDR2 is YYREEE (reference sequence). The CDR3 spans 14 residues. V was clipped by 1 base and J by 3 bases, with 9 bases between them. The CDR3 spells CASSLLSGTDTQYF. The DNA for the CDR3 is TGTGCCAGCAGCTTGTTGTCCGGAACAGATACGCAGTATTTT. The complete variable domain, with remaining parts taken from reference TRBV5-4 and TRBJ2-3, reads ETGVTQSPTHLIKTRGQQVTLRCSSQSGHNTVSWYQQALGQGPQFIFQYYREEENGRGNFPPRFSGLQFPNYSSELNVNALELDDSALYLCASSLLSGTDTQYFGPGTRLTVL.

The table lists this clonotype with a few counts. The V gene is TRBV5-4, the J gene TRBJ2-1; the match to TRBD2 covers 13 bases. Germline values: CDR1 SGHNT, CDR2 YYREEE (reference sequence). Germline trimming cut 4 bases from V and 6 bases from J; bases unmatched to any gene: 10. This CDR3 contains 17 residues. The CDR3 sequence: CASSPGLAGALPNEQFF. The CDR3, as DNA: TGTGCCAGCAGCCCTGGACTAGCGGGAGCCTTGCCCAATGAGCAGTTCTTC.

In its sample, this clonotype was seen a few times. The genes are TRBV18 and TRBJ1-5; D is undetermined. The germline V gene encodes CDR1 KGHSH and CDR2 LQKENI. Trimming removed 3 bases at V and 4 bases at J, with 10 bases between. The CDR3 is 14 amino acids. CDR3 amino acids: CASSPASFNQPQHF. CDR3 nucleotide sequence: TGTGCCAGCTCACCGGCCAGCTTTAATCAGCCCCAGCATTTT.

This clonotype was picked up a small number of times. The CDR3 protein is CASSPRQTTGELFF. The DNA of the CDR3 is TGTGCCAGCAGCCCCCGACAGACCACCGGGGAGCTGTTTTTT. The chain carries TRBV7-3 and TRBJ2-2; D might be TRBD1 (5 bases). The germline V gene has CDR1 SGHTA and CDR2 FQGTGA. Deletions cut 5 bases from V and 4 bases from J, with 11 bases between. The CDR3 is 14 residues long.

This sequence joins TRBV20-1 and TRBJ2-7; D gene unclear. Germline CDR1 reads DFQATT; CDR2 reads SNEGSKA (reference sequence). V was cut by 0 bases and J by 3 bases, with 21 bases left in between. The CDR3 spans 17 residues. The CDR3 DNA sequence: TGCAGTGCTAGAGATCTGGGCGGCGACCCACTGTACTACGAGCAGTACTTC. It specifies CSARDLGGDPLYYEQYF.

The chain combines TRBV5-8 with TRBJ2-2; D may match TRBD1 or TRBD2 (7 bases each). Germline assignment: CDR1 SGHTS and CDR2 YDEGEE. V was cut by 10 bases and J by 6 bases, with 19 bases left in between. CDR3 length: 14 residues. DNA of the CDR3: TGTGCCGCTAGAGGGAGGGGGCGCCCCGGGGAGCTGTTTTTT. This translates into CAARGRGRPGELFF.

Comments on this clonotype: One end of the junction fails to match germline, which may point to a read error. V and J are TRBV10-2 and TRBJ2-2, with 9 bases matching TRBD1. Germline V gene lookup returns CDR1 WSHSY and CDR2 SAAADI. The CDR3 covers 12 residues. CDR3 coding DNA: TGCGCCAGCAGTAGAAACAGACAGGGGGAGAGTTTT. Amino acid sequence: CASSRNRQGESF.